A selection of T cell receptor beta chains follows, all from one sample in a study of blood T cell repertoires in COVID-19. The repertoire was sequenced with immunoSEQ multiplex PCR; TCRdb's copy has only in-frame clones and lacks some. The sample has under 150,000 clones, about 83% seen once. Sequencing was carried out using peripheral blood. These receptor sequences come from a human donor in a cohort sampled during active COVID-19. Both conserved end residues are trimmed from each CDR3. A D gene is named only where the DNA matches it firmly.

D gene: .
V gene: TRBV5-8
J gene: TRBJ2-6
CDR3 protein: ASSHQARGKRANVLT

D gene: .
V gene: TRBV4-2
J gene: TRBJ2-1
CDR3 protein: ASSQETGAYSNEQF

D gene: .
V gene: TRBV14
J gene: TRBJ1-2
CDR3 protein: ASSQAGGFYGYT

D gene: .
V gene: TRBV7-3
J gene: TRBJ2-2
CDR3 protein: ASSQQNTGELF

D gene: .
V gene: TRBV19
J gene: TRBJ1-2
CDR3 protein: ASKDNRAPNYGYT

D gene: .
V gene: TRBV4-1
J gene: TRBJ1-2
CDR3 protein: ASSHHQPAGKTNYGYT

D gene: TRBD1
V gene: TRBV25-1
J gene: TRBJ1-1
CDR3 protein: ASSAVTGYVTEAF

D gene: TRBD1
V gene: TRBV5-8
J gene: TRBJ1-5
CDR3 protein: ASSRSQGGNQPQH

D gene: .
V gene: TRBV18
J gene: TRBJ1-1
CDR3 protein: ASSPPSLRQTNTEAF

D gene: .
V gene: TRBV7-6
J gene: TRBJ2-5
CDR3 protein: ASSPQGGIRETQY

D gene: .
V gene: TRBV6-5
J gene: TRBJ1-1
CDR3 protein: ASSEFRGGGEAF

D gene: TRBD1
V gene: TRBV3-1/TRBV3-2
J gene: TRBJ2-7
CDR3 protein: ASSQRGGTGGEQY

D gene: .
V gene: TRBV30
J gene: TRBJ2-5
CDR3 protein: AWSVTGGETQY

D gene: .
V gene: TRBV2
J gene: TRBJ1-5
CDR3 protein: ASRYTGFNQPQH

D gene: TRBD1
V gene: TRBV24-1
J gene: TRBJ2-5
CDR3 protein: ATSAPGQGTQY

D gene: .
V gene: TRBV5-1
J gene: TRBJ1-1
CDR3 protein: ASSQQSKNTEAF

D gene: TRBD1
V gene: TRBV18
J gene: TRBJ1-5
CDR3 protein: ASSLIGQDNSNQPQH

D gene: TRBD1
V gene: TRBV29-1
J gene: TRBJ2-7
CDR3 protein: SVGGKGQSYEQY

D gene: .
V gene: TRBV7-6
J gene: TRBJ1-1
CDR3 protein: ASSPLRGNTEAF

D gene: TRBD1
V gene: TRBV6-6
J gene: TRBJ1-4
CDR3 protein: ASSGRTGNREKLF

D gene: TRBD2
V gene: TRBV9
J gene: TRBJ2-5
CDR3 protein: ASSVAGGGQYQETQY

D gene: TRBD2
V gene: TRBV19
J gene: TRBJ2-3
CDR3 protein: ASTAGGGSSTDTQY

D gene: TRBD1
V gene: TRBV9
J gene: TRBJ1-1
CDR3 protein: ASSVGTGDTEAF